This T cell receptor (beta chain) was sequenced in a study of cytomegalovirus exposure and HLA in healthy donors. Points from the study as a whole: In a later analysis, the majority of CMV-associated beta chains seemingly showed HLA restriction.

Regarding this clone: Its target is unknown.

V dropped 4 bases and J dropped 0; count of bases not matched to a gene: 5. The CDR3 loop spans 15 amino acids. Germline loops: CDR1 SGDLS, CDR2 YYNGEE. Both 60 Vbeta primers and 13 Jbeta primers went into the PCR. Here immunoSEQ multiplex PCR was the method, and the copy in TCRdb shows in-frame clones only, minus some. The table lists over 200,000 clones, around 73% of them singletons. The sample taken for sequencing was PBMCs. The source is a male donor in good health and CMV-seronegative. The chain employs TRBV9 and TRBJ2-3, with TRBD1 identical over 7 bases. The CDR3 DNA reads TGTGCCAGCAGCCTTACAGGGGTCAGCACAGATACGCAGTATTTT. This codes for CASSLTGVSTDTQYF.